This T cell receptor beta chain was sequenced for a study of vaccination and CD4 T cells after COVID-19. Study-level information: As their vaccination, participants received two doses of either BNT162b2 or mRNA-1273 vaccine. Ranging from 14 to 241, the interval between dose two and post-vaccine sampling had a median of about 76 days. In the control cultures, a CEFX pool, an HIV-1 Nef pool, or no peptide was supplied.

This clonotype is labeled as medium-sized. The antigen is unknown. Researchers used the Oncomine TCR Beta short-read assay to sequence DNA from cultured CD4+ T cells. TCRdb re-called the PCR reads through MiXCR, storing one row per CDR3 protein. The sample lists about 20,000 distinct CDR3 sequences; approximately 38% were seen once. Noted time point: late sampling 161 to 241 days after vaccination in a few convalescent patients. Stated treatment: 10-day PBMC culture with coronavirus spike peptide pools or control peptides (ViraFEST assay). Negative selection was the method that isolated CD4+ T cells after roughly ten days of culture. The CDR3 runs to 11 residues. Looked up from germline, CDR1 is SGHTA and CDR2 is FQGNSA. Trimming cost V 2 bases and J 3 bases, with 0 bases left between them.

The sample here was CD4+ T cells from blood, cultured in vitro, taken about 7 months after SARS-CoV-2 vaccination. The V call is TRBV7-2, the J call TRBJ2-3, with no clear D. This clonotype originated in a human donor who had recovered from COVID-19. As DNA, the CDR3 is TGTGCCAGCAGCTTAACAGATACGCAGTATTTT. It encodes CASSLTDTQYF.